Listed here are 30 T cell receptor beta chains from one sample, sequenced in a study of cytotoxic CD8 clonotypes in ibrutinib-treated CLL. Clones were sequenced by immunoSEQ multiplex PCR, and TCRdb holds only the in-frame ones, with some missing. This repertoire shows around 150,000 clones, 80% found once; its top ten account for about 7.4%. Sequences were derived from PBMCs, sampled after 36 months of ibrutinib treatment. The receptors were gathered from a human donor with chronic lymphocytic leukemia.

The rearrangement uses TRBV6-1 and TRBJ1-3, with D unclear. CDR1 and CDR2 from the germline V gene are MNHNS and SASEGT. V was clipped by 7 bases and J by 0 bases, with 10 bases between them. The CDR3 totals 14 residues. The CDR3 region has the DNA TGTGCCAGCAAGCGGCCAGGCTCTGGAAACACCATATATTTT. This codes for CASKRPGSGNTIYF.

This sequence joins TRBV5-1 and TRBJ1-2; possible D gene TRBD1, 5 bases. Germline CDR1 is SGHRS and CDR2 is YFSETQ. V shed 4 bases and J shed 6 bases, with 13 bases lying between them. CDR3 length: 13 residues. CDR3 nucleotide sequence: TGCGCCAGCAGCAAACAGGCAGCTGATGGCTACACCTTC. It specifies CASSKQAADGYTF. The complete variable domain, with remaining parts taken from reference TRBV5-1 and TRBJ1-2, reads KAGVTQTPRYLIKTRGQQVTLSCSPISGHRSVSWYQQTPGQGLQFLFEYFSETQRNKGNFPGRFSGRQFSNSRSEMNVSTLELGDSALYLCASSKQAADGYTFGSGTRLTVV.

J is TRBJ2-7 and V is TRBV7-9; TRBD1 aligns across 9 bases. There are 15 residues in the CDR3. CDR1 and CDR2 (germline): SEHNR, FQNEAQ (reference sequence). Trimming cost V 1 base and J 3 bases; bases outside gene matches: 4. The CDR3 here is CASSLGDRDNYEQYF. The CDR3 region has the DNA TGTGCCAGCAGCTTAGGGGACAGGGATAACTACGAGCAGTACTTC.

The genes are TRBV27 and TRBJ2-7, with no clear D. Germline-derived CDR1 and CDR2 are MNHEY and SMNVEV (reference sequence). There are 15 residues in the CDR3. The germline V and J ends were trimmed by 0 bases and 0 bases, with 9 bases remaining between them. CDR3 coding DNA: TGTGCCAGCAGTTTATCGATCAGGAGCTCCTACGAGCAGTACTTC. It encodes CASSLSIRSSYEQYF.

The chain uses TRBV19 and TRBJ2-3, with TRBD1 as a possible D gene (6 bases). This CDR3 spans 16 amino acids. The germline V and J ends were trimmed by 9 bases and 3 bases, with 22 bases remaining between them. CDR1 LNHDA and CDR2 SQIVND come from the germline V gene (reference sequence). The CDR3 loop reads CASLPTTGLGTDTQYF. CDR3 bases: TGTGCCAGCCTTCCAACTACAGGGCTGGGTACAGATACGCAGTATTTT.

The chain links TRBV5-1 to TRBJ2-5; the D gene is possibly TRBD1 (5 bases). Deletions cut 0 bases from V and 1 base from J, with 16 bases between. The CDR3 loop spans 17 amino acids. Germline V gene data show CDR1 as SGHRS and CDR2 as YFSETQ. The CDR3 region has the DNA TGCGCCAGCAGCTTGGTTACAGGAACGAAAACCCAAGAGACCCAGTACTTC. This translates into CASSLVTGTKTQETQYF.

This clone was observed a single time. The V and J genes are TRBV6-6 and TRBJ2-1, with 7 bases aligning to TRBD1. The CDR3 contains 16 residues. Germline V lookup: CDR1 MNHNY, CDR2 SVGAGI (reference sequence). The V gene end was trimmed by 0 bases and the J gene end by 2 bases; junction bases not matched to a gene: 4. The CDR3, as DNA: TGTGCCAGCAGTTACTCTAGGGGACAGACCTACAATGAGCAGTTCTTC. This gives the protein CASSYSRGQTYNEQFF.

The gene calls are TRBV5-1 and TRBJ2-5; D possibly uses TRBD1 or TRBD2 (5 bases each). There are 14 residues in the CDR3. The germline V and J ends were trimmed by 2 bases and 2 bases, with 10 bases remaining between them. CDR1 and CDR2 (germline): SGHRS, YFSETQ. The CDR3 spells CASSFWGWQETQYF. The DNA for the CDR3 is TGCGCCAGCAGCTTCTGGGGGTGGCAAGAGACCCAGTACTTC.

The J gene is TRBJ2-7, the V gene TRBV28; D possibly corresponds to TRBD1 (6 bases). V lost 2 bases and J 3 bases, leaving 14 bases between the germline ends. Germline values: CDR1 MDHEN, CDR2 SYDVKM. There are 15 residues in the CDR3. The CDR3 bases are TGTGCCAGCAGTTTACAGGGGCGATCGATCTACGAGCAGTACTTC. Protein product: CASSLQGRSIYEQYF.

V and J are TRBV7-9 and TRBJ1-2, with a weak D call TRBD1 (6 bases). Germline loops: CDR1 SEHNR, CDR2 FQNEAQ (reference sequence). The CDR3 loop spans 13 amino acids. V lost 5 bases and J lost 7, with 14 bases in between. Here the CDR3 reads CASSRTGSSGYTF. The CDR3 DNA reads TGTGCCAGCAGCCGCACAGGGTCTAGTGGCTACACCTTC.

The chain carries TRBV2 and TRBJ2-6, with 7 bases that match TRBD1. Trimming took 3 bases from V and 0 from J; bases not matched to a gene: 11. Germline CDR1 is SNHLY and CDR2 is FYNNEI. There are 19 residues in the CDR3. The CDR3 DNA is TGTGCCAGCAGTGACCCGACAGGGAAGTTTGGCTCTGGGGCCAACGTCCTGACTTTC. It encodes CASSDPTGKFGSGANVLTF. The entire variable domain, with the rest obtained from reference TRBV2 and TRBJ2-6, is as follows: EPEVTQTPSHQVTQMGQEVILRCVPISNHLYFYWYRQILGQKVEFLVSFYNNEISEKSEIFDDQFSVERPDGSNFTLKIRSTKLEDSAMYFCASSDPTGKFGSGANVLTFGAGSRLTVL.

The J gene is TRBJ1-2, the V gene TRBV19, with a tentative D call TRBD1 (6 bases). CDR3 length: 13 residues. Per germline, CDR1 LNHDA and CDR2 SQIVND (reference sequence). Trimming removed 8 bases at V and 4 bases at J, with 14 bases between. The CDR3 loop reads CASHQGGVYGYTF. The DNA for the CDR3 is TGTGCCAGTCATCAAGGGGGGGTCTATGGCTACACCTTC.

The gene calls are TRBV11-3 and TRBJ2-5; a weak D match, TRBD1 (7 bases). CDR1 and CDR2 (germline): SGHNT, YENEEA. The V gene lost 5 bases and the J gene lost 2 bases, with 24 bases spanning the gap. This CDR3 comprises 18 residues. The CDR3 nucleotides are TGTGCCAGCAGCCCCGGGACAGTTAGCGGAGGCGCACAAGAGACCCAGTACTTC. Translated: CASSPGTVSGGAQETQYF.

This clone was recorded once. The chain recombines TRBV5-1 with TRBJ1-3; the D gene is possibly TRBD1 (5 bases). The V gene lost 0 bases and the J gene lost 0 bases, with 13 bases spanning the gap. This CDR3 is built from 17 residues. The germline gives CDR1 SGHRS, CDR2 YFSETQ. This chain's CDR3 is CASSLVGTSVSGNTIYF. CDR3 in DNA: TGCGCCAGCAGCTTGGTCGGGACTTCAGTCTCTGGAAACACCATATATTTT.

The CDR3 here is CASSRKETTRGYTF. The DNA for the CDR3 is TGTGCCAGCAGCCGCAAGGAAACCACGCGGGGCTACACCTTC. The V call is TRBV5-4, the J call TRBJ1-2; D not resolved. V was pared by 4 bases and J by 8 bases, with 18 bases between. From germline, CDR1 is SGHNT and CDR2 YYREEE (reference sequence). This CDR3 is built from 14 residues. Combining the CDR3 with reference TRBV5-4 and TRBJ1-2 gives the whole variable domain ETGVTQSPTHLIKTRGQQVTLRCSSQSGHNTVSWYQQALGQGPQFIFQYYREEENGRGNFPPRFSGLQFPNYSSELNVNALELDDSALYLCASSRKETTRGYTFGSGTRLTVV.

The rearrangement uses TRBV27 and TRBJ1-5, with D possibly matching TRBD1 (6 bases). The V gene's germline CDR1 is MNHEY and CDR2 SMNVEV (reference sequence). This CDR3 comprises 15 residues. V lost 3 bases and J 2 bases, leaving 11 bases between the germline ends. CDR3 region: CASSFRGTGNQPQHF. DNA for the CDR3: TGTGCCAGCAGTTTCAGGGGTACGGGCAATCAGCCCCAGCATTTT.

The J gene is TRBJ2-3, the V gene TRBV4-1, with D unresolved. Germline assignment: CDR1 MGHRA and CDR2 YSYEKL. V gave up 5 bases and J gave up 6 bases, with 12 bases separating them. There are 13 residues in the CDR3. Here the CDR3 DNA reads TGCGCCAGCAGCACACAAGCCAAGGATACGCAGTATTTT. This translates into CASSTQAKDTQYF.

The CDR3 DNA sequence: TGCGCCAGCAGCCAGCTACTGCCGAACACCGGGGAGCTGTTTTTT. Its protein is CASSQLLPNTGELFF. This chain connects TRBV5-1 to TRBJ2-2, with no clear D. Trimming stripped 4 bases from V and 0 bases from J, with 10 bases between. The length of the CDR3 is 15 residues. Germline CDR1 SGHRS, CDR2 YFSETQ.

V and J are TRBV18 and TRBJ1-6; weak D call: TRBD1 (5 bases). Looked up from germline, CDR1 is KGHSH and CDR2 is LQKENI. The CDR3 extends over 14 amino acids. The V gene lost 6 bases and the J gene lost 7 bases, with 13 bases spanning the gap. The CDR3 loop reads CASSSDTANSPLHF. In DNA form, the CDR3 reads TGTGCCAGCTCGTCGGACACCGCCAATTCACCCCTCCACTTT.

The CDR3 sequence is CASSLEKSATNEKLFF. The CDR3 DNA follows: TGTGCCAGCAGTTTGGAGAAGAGTGCAACTAATGAAAAACTGTTTTTT. J is TRBJ1-4 and V is TRBV28; D unresolved. Trimming removed 3 bases from V and 0 bases from J, with 11 bases in between. Germline V gives CDR1 MDHEN, CDR2 SYDVKM. The CDR3 totals 16 residues.

The chain links TRBV5-4 to TRBJ1-5, with D unclear. This CDR3 has 13 residues. V lost 3 bases and J 5 bases, leaving 9 bases between the germline ends. Germline CDR1 reads SGHNT; CDR2 reads YYREEE (reference sequence). This chain's CDR3 is CASSWGNHQPQHF. CDR3 in DNA: TGTGCCAGCAGCTGGGGAAATCATCAGCCCCAGCATTTT.

The rearrangement links TRBV5-5 to TRBJ2-1; 10 nucleotides agree with TRBD2. CDR3 length equals 15 residues. CDR1 SGHKS and CDR2 YYEKEE come from the germline V gene (reference sequence). After removal of 8 bases from V and 7 bases from J, the junction contained 12 bases not matched to a gene. The chain's CDR3 is CASLPRVSGGNEQFF. The CDR3 DNA follows: TGTGCCAGTCTACCCCGGGTTAGCGGGGGGAATGAGCAGTTCTTC.

The V gene is TRBV11-2, the J gene TRBJ1-6; 7 bases align to TRBD1. Looked up from germline, CDR1 is SGHAT and CDR2 is FQNNGV. Trimming at V came to 5 bases and at J to 7 bases, leaving 11 bases not matched to a gene. The CDR3 covers 16 residues. This CDR3 reads CASSPKTGRGNSPLHF. The CDR3 bases are TGTGCCAGCAGCCCCAAGACAGGGAGAGGGAATTCACCCCTCCACTTT.

The chain links TRBV28 to TRBJ1-1, with no clear D. The CDR3 runs 11 residues. The V gene lost 7 bases and the J gene lost 3 bases, with 6 bases spanning the gap. Germline assignment: CDR1 MDHEN and CDR2 SYDVKM. The CDR3 loop reads CASIQDTEAFF. In DNA form, the CDR3 reads TGTGCCAGCATCCAAGACACTGAAGCTTTCTTT.

The DNA for the CDR3 is TGCAGCGTTGAGACGGGGGGCCAGTTCTTC. It translates to CSVETGGQFF. The chain couples TRBV29-1 to TRBJ2-1, with D possibly TRBD2 on 7 matching bases. Germline V CDR1 and CDR2: SQVTM, ANQGSEA. CDR3 length: 10 residues. V lost 3 bases, J lost 13 bases, and 10 bases lay in between.

This chain links TRBV18 with TRBJ2-7, with TRBD1 matching 11 bases. The germline V gene has CDR1 KGHSH and CDR2 LQKENI. There are 14 residues in the CDR3. The junction had 4 bases not matched to a gene; V was cut back by 8 bases and J by 1 base. CDR3: CASQGTGGSYEQYF. CDR3 nucleotides: TGTGCCAGCCAAGGGACAGGGGGGTCCTACGAGCAGTACTTC.

The chain joins TRBV14 to TRBJ1-3; 9 nucleotides line up with TRBD1. Trimming removed 5 bases from V and 0 bases from J; junction bases left unmatched: 17. This CDR3 has 20 amino acids. Germline V gene lookup returns CDR1 SGHDN and CDR2 FVKESK. The chain's CDR3 is CASSERDRVKSWYSGNTIYF. CDR3 coding DNA: TGTGCCAGCAGCGAGAGGGACAGGGTAAAATCTTGGTACTCTGGAAACACCATATATTTT.

The V gene is TRBV11-1, the J gene TRBJ2-7; 9 bases align to TRBD2. V lost 3 bases and J lost 3; bases outside the gene matches: 6. The CDR3 is 15 residues long. Germline V gene sequence: CDR1 SGHAT, CDR2 FQDESV (reference sequence). CDR3 protein: CASSFLAGIIYEQYF. CDR3 in DNA: TGTGCCAGCAGCTTCCTAGCGGGGATAATCTACGAGCAGTACTTC.

Concerning this clone itself: The junction shows a germline mismatch at one end, possibly a read error. This sequence joins TRBV27 and TRBJ2-7, with 8 bases lining up with TRBD1. The CDR3 is 13 residues long. The V gene's germline CDR1 is MNHEY and CDR2 SMNVEV (reference sequence). The CDR3: CVTGGRGHYEQYF. The CDR3 DNA reads as TGCGTCACAGGGGGAAGAGGTCACTACGAGCAGTACTTC.

V gene TRBV11-2 combines with J gene TRBJ1-2; TRBD1 matches 7 bases. J was trimmed by 3 bases and V by 4 bases; bases with no gene match: 2. The CDR3 consists of 13 residues. CDR1 and CDR2 (germline): SGHAT, FQNNGV. CDR3 DNA: TGTGCCAGCAGCTACACAGGGGACTATGGCTACACCTTC. Translating it yields CASSYTGDYGYTF.